These 32 T cell receptor beta chains share one sample of origin, sequenced in a study of post-analysis software for immune sequencing data. Study outcomes and limitations: Several TRBV segments, TRBV5-6, TRBV5-1 and TRBV20-1 among them, were found more frequent in patients than controls.

The TCR beta cDNA libraries carried unique molecular identifiers. TCRdb reprocessed the PCR reads with MiXCR, giving one entry per CDR3 protein. Of about 460,000 distinct CDR3 sequences listed, around 40% are singletons. Their cognate antigens are unknown. The specimen sequenced was blood. The receptors were gathered from a girl aged 5-17 years with multiple sclerosis.

This clonotype appeared a few times. The gene calls are TRBV7-3 and TRBJ1-2; D is ambiguous. Germline V lookup: CDR1 SGHTA, CDR2 FQGTGA. The CDR3 spans 16 residues. Trimming took off 2 bases at V and 0 bases at J, with 13 bases between the two ends. CDR3 sequence reads: CASSLDAEGANYGYTF. The CDR3 bases are TGTGCCAGCAGCTTAGACGCAGAAGGAGCTAACTATGGCTACACCTTC.

This rearrangement joins TRBV7-3 to TRBJ2-3; tentatively, D is TRBD2 (7 bases). The CDR3 is made up of 15 amino acids. V dropped 2 bases and J dropped 2 bases, with 11 bases sitting between them. Germline V gene data show CDR1 as SGHTA and CDR2 as FQGTGA. CDR3 residues: CASSLAGALTDTQYF. DNA of the CDR3: TGTGCCAGCAGCTTAGCGGGGGCCCTCACAGATACGCAGTATTTT. Full variable domain (missing parts from reference TRBV7-3 and TRBJ2-3): GAGVSQTPSNKVTEKGKYVELRCDPISGHTALYWYRQSLGQGPEFLIYFQGTGAADDSGLPNDRFFAVRPEGSVSTLKIQRTERGDSAVYLCASSLAGALTDTQYFGPGTRLTVL.

The chain recombines TRBV20-1 with TRBJ2-7; 10 bases map to TRBD2. The V and J ends lost 5 bases and 5 bases, in that order; junction bases with no gene match: 9. The CDR3 is made up of 14 amino acids. Germline V gene lookup returns CDR1 DFQATT and CDR2 SNEGSKA (reference sequence). The CDR3 reads CSAGASGSSHEQYF. In DNA, the CDR3 is TGCAGTGCTGGAGCTAGCGGGAGTTCCCACGAGCAGTACTTC.

The chain has TRBV20-1 and TRBJ2-5, with 14 nucleotides matching TRBD2. The ends lost 2 bases at V and 9 bases at J; junction bases unmatched: 8. This CDR3 region has 15 residues. The V gene's germline CDR1 is DFQATT and CDR2 SNEGSKA (reference sequence). For the CDR3, the DNA is TGCAGTGCTAGAAGAGGGACTAGCGGGAGTTCGGCCCAGTACTTC. This encodes CSARRGTSGSSAQYF.

The V gene is TRBV12-3 or TRBV12-4, the J gene TRBJ2-3; 11 nucleotides align to TRBD2. J lost 3 bases, V lost 10 bases, and 6 bases had no gene match. The CDR3 runs to 14 residues. CDR3: CANTLAGVTDTQYF. The CDR3 nucleotides read TGTGCCAACACACTAGCGGGAGTGACAGATACGCAGTATTTT.

The rearrangement uses TRBV30 and TRBJ2-7, with D unclear. Per the germline V gene, CDR1 is GTSNPN and CDR2 is SVGIG (reference sequence). Trimming left V 0 bases short and J 7 bases short, with 7 bases between. The CDR3 is 11 residues long. The CDR3 DNA follows: TGTGCCTGGAGTGTTACCAAGGAGCAGTACTTC. Its translation is CAWSVTKEQYF.

This clonotype has a handful of counts. The chain carries TRBV6-1 and TRBJ1-1; perhaps TRBD1 as D (6 bases). CDR1 is MNHNS and CDR2 is SASEGT in the germline V gene. V was cut by 0 bases and J by 4 bases, with 12 bases left in between. CDR3 length: 15 residues. The CDR3 nucleotides read TGTGCCAGCAGTGAAGCGGGGGGCGAGGGCACTGAAGCTTTCTTT. Protein product: CASSEAGGEGTEAFF.

This chain connects TRBV9 to TRBJ2-5; unclear D gene. The J call may be incorrect, as the DNA end agrees better with TRBJ2-7. This CDR3 comprises 13 residues. The germline V gene has CDR1 SGDLS and CDR2 YYNGEE. The CDR3, as DNA: TGTGCCAGCAGCGCCGATAATCCCTACGAGCAGTACTTC. Protein: CASSADNPYEQYF.

Only a few counts were recorded for this clonotype. The chain is built from TRBV5-1 and TRBJ2-5; 11 bases agree with TRBD2. CDR1 SGHRS and CDR2 YFSETQ come from the germline V gene. The CDR3 has 15 residues. V lost 4 bases to trimming and J lost 9 bases; unmatched junction nucleotides: 11. The CDR3 is CASSPGTSGPEAQYF. CDR3 nucleotides: TGCGCCAGCAGCCCAGGGACTAGCGGTCCGGAGGCCCAGTACTTC. The variable domain in full, with the rest retrieved from reference TRBV5-1 and TRBJ2-5, is KAGVTQTPRYLIKTRGQQVTLSCSPISGHRSVSWYQQTPGQGLQFLFEYFSETQRNKGNFPGRFSGRQFSNSRSEMNVSTLELGDSALYLCASSPGTSGPEAQYFGPGTRLLVL.

V and J are TRBV9 and TRBJ2-1, with a possible D match to TRBD2 (5 bases). This CDR3 contains 16 residues. Germline-derived CDR1 and CDR2 are SGDLS and YYNGEE. V was clipped by 0 bases and J by 6 bases, with 16 bases between them. CDR3 sequence: CASSVEWRRAVNEQFF. CDR3 DNA sequence: TGTGCCAGCAGCGTAGAATGGCGGCGGGCCGTCAATGAGCAGTTCTTC.

The J gene is TRBJ1-2, the V gene TRBV6-6; no clear D. The germline V and J ends were trimmed by 8 bases and 0 bases, with 10 bases remaining between them. Per germline, CDR1 MNHNY and CDR2 SVGAGI (reference sequence). The CDR3 has 13 amino acids. The CDR3 spells CASLDVTNYGYTF. The CDR3 coding sequence is TGTGCCAGCCTGGATGTCACTAACTATGGCTACACCTTC.

This clonotype has just a few counts. The rearrangement joins TRBV10-3 to TRBJ2-7; a weak D match, TRBD2 (5 bases). Germline V gene data show CDR1 as ENHRY and CDR2 as SYGVKD. With 6 bases removed from V and 0 bases from J, the gap between germline ends came to 24 bases. CDR3 length: 18 amino acids. The CDR3 protein is CAISEGALRERSSYEQYF. The CDR3 bases are TGTGCCATCAGCGAGGGAGCCTTGCGAGAGCGGAGCTCCTACGAGCAGTACTTC.

The chain is built from TRBV19 and TRBJ1-5, with TRBD1 as a possible D gene (6 bases). Trimming shortened V by 3 bases and J by 6 bases, and 15 bases separated the two germline ends. The germline V gene has CDR1 LNHDA and CDR2 SQIVND (reference sequence). The CDR3 covers 15 residues. For the CDR3, the DNA is TGTGCCAGTAGTATTATCCCAGGGGTCCGTCAGCCCCAGCATTTT. This sequence encodes CASSIIPGVRQPQHF.

The genes are TRBV7-2 and TRBJ1-4, with no clear D. There are 14 residues in the CDR3. CDR1 SGHTA and CDR2 FQGNSA come from the germline V gene. V was shortened by 5 bases and J by 5 bases, with 12 bases between the two germline ends. CDR3 loop: CASSPGRQNEKLFF. The CDR3 DNA sequence: TGTGCCAGCAGCCCAGGACGGCAGAATGAAAAACTGTTTTTT.

V is TRBV27 and J is TRBJ1-2, with TRBD1 matching 7 bases. V shed 3 bases, J shed 4 bases, and the junction held 8 bases outside the gene matches. The CDR3 consists of 15 residues. Germline V gene sequence: CDR1 MNHEY, CDR2 SMNVEV (reference sequence). This chain's CDR3 is CASSLSGGTSYGYTF. The CDR3 DNA is TGTGCCAGCAGTTTGTCAGGGGGAACTAGCTATGGCTACACCTTC.

The chain is built from TRBV4-1 and TRBJ2-5; 14 positions match TRBD2. The germline CDR1 and CDR2 sequences are MGHRA and YSYEKL. The ends lost 1 base at V and 2 bases at J; junction bases unmatched: 6. The length of the CDR3 is 18 residues. This CDR3 reads CASSQATSGRAGQETQYF. For the CDR3, the DNA is TGCGCCAGCAGCCAAGCGACTAGCGGGAGGGCCGGGCAAGAGACCCAGTACTTC.

In this sample, this clonotype turned up once. The conserved final phenylalanine or tryptophan is absent from the CDR3, which likely points to a read error. The CDR3 is CSALDRRDIQYV. CDR3 sequence (DNA): TGCAGTGCCCTGGACCGAAGGGACATTCAGTACGTC. V is TRBV20-1 and J is TRBJ2-4; D uncertain. The CDR3 covers 12 residues. Trimming cost V 6 bases and J 8 bases, with 14 bases left between them. Germline assignment: CDR1 DFQATT and CDR2 SNEGSKA (reference sequence).

This clonotype was seen more than once but under ten times. V is TRBV29-1 and J is TRBJ2-3; D is possibly TRBD1 (6 bases). There are 13 residues in the CDR3. V dropped 5 bases and J dropped 3 bases, with 12 bases sitting between them. CDR1 SQVTM and CDR2 ANQGSEA come from the germline V gene. The CDR3 loop reads CSVRRGGTDTQYF. In nucleotides, the CDR3 is TGCAGCGTTCGCAGGGGTGGGACAGATACGCAGTATTTT.

The rearrangement joins TRBV7-9 to TRBJ2-5, with D perhaps given as TRBD1 or TRBD2 (5 bases each). Between the trimmed V and J ends, which lost 5 bases and 5 bases, there was a span of 21 bases. This CDR3 is built from 16 residues. The V gene's germline CDR1 is SEHNR and CDR2 FQNEAQ (reference sequence). The CDR3 DNA follows: TGTGCCAGCAGCCCGCGAATCGGGACCCCTGGGGAGACCCAGTACTTC. Translated, it gives CASSPRIGTPGETQYF.

This clonotype was detected a few times. The chain combines TRBV29-1 with TRBJ1-1; D perhaps matches TRBD1 (5 bases). This CDR3 comprises 15 residues. V lost 1 base to trimming and J lost 5 bases, with 17 bases between them. CDR1 and CDR2 from the germline V gene are SQVTM and ANQGSEA. The chain's CDR3 is CSVEGTRRYETEAFF. CDR3 bases: TGCAGCGTTGAAGGGACAAGGAGGTATGAGACTGAAGCTTTCTTT.

The rearrangement links TRBV20-1 to TRBJ1-5; D ambiguous. CDR1 and CDR2 from the germline V gene are DFQATT and SNEGSKA (reference sequence). This CDR3 is built from 14 residues. The V gene lost 1 base and the J gene lost 0 bases, with 7 bases spanning the gap. The CDR3 DNA follows: TGCAGTGCTAGAGGGCCGTATAGCAATCAGCCCCAGCATTTT. Protein sequence: CSARGPYSNQPQHF.

The chain recombines TRBV28 with TRBJ2-1, with D hard to call. This CDR3 spans 13 amino acids. From germline, CDR1 is MDHEN and CDR2 SYDVKM. V was cut by 3 bases and J by 8 bases, with 11 bases left in between. DNA of the CDR3: TGTGCCAGCAGTTTGCCCCACGTAGATGAGCAGTTCTTC. Translating it yields CASSLPHVDEQFF.

This clonotype has a single count. The V and J genes are TRBV6-1 and TRBJ2-4; 11 positions agree with TRBD1. The J call may not be correct, given that the DNA end is closer to TRBJ2-7. CDR3 length equals 15 residues. Germline V lookup: CDR1 MNHNS, CDR2 SASEGT. CDR3 sequence (DNA): TGTGCCAGCACGGAAGGGACAGGGGGGTACTACGAGCAGTACTTC. It encodes CASTEGTGGYYEQYF.

This clonotype has only one observation. The chain couples TRBV7-2 to TRBJ2-5, with D perhaps TRBD2 (5 bases). With 3 bases removed from V and 3 bases from J, the gap between germline ends came to 20 bases. Germline CDR1 SGHTA, CDR2 FQGNSA. This CDR3 comprises 17 residues. The CDR3 protein is CASSLEVGTYGEETQYF. CDR3 DNA: TGTGCCAGCAGCTTGGAAGTCGGCACATACGGGGAAGAGACCCAGTACTTC.

The chain couples TRBV4-3 to TRBJ2-1; D is undetermined. Germline CDR1 LGHNA, CDR2 YSLEER. V lost 0 bases and J 6 bases, leaving 9 bases between the germline ends. CDR3 size: 14 residues. The CDR3 sequence is CASSQDPQTNEQFF. CDR3 DNA sequence: TGCGCCAGCAGCCAAGATCCCCAGACCAATGAGCAGTTCTTC.

This clonotype was found a few times. V is TRBV7-9 and J is TRBJ2-3; D is unresolved. CDR1 SEHNR and CDR2 FQNEAQ come from the germline V gene (reference sequence). The V end was cut by 5 bases, the J end by 6 bases, with 15 bases between. The CDR3 is 14 residues long. In DNA form, the CDR3 reads TGTGCCAGCAGCCAATCCTCCTTAGTGGATACGCAGTATTTT. Its translation: CASSQSSLVDTQYF.

This clonotype has just one count. V and J are TRBV12-3 or TRBV12-4 and TRBJ1-2, with a tentative D call TRBD1 (5 bases). The CDR3 has 14 amino acids. V lost 5 bases and J 7 bases, leaving 17 bases between the germline ends. For the CDR3, the DNA is TGTGCCAGCAGTCCGCGGCGGGACGGAAGTGGCTACACCTTC. Its protein is CASSPRRDGSGYTF.

This clonotype was seen only once. The chain carries TRBV12-3 or TRBV12-4 and TRBJ1-5; 7 bases match TRBD1. J was trimmed by 6 bases and V by 7 bases; bases with no gene match: 15. This CDR3 has 16 amino acids. CDR3 sequence: CASTALPGTASQPQHF. CDR3 in DNA: TGTGCCAGCACCGCACTCCCCGGGACAGCAAGTCAGCCCCAGCATTTT.

The V call is TRBV27, the J call TRBJ2-7, with 13 bases identical to TRBD2. V gave up 4 bases and J gave up 4 bases; unmatched junction bases: 7. The length of the CDR3 is 16 residues. Per the germline V gene, CDR1 is MNHEY and CDR2 is SMNVEV (reference sequence). CDR3 sequence (DNA): TGTGCCAGCAGTTCCTGGACTAGCGGGAGTGTTTACGAGCAGTACTTC. Amino acid sequence: CASSSWTSGSVYEQYF.

This chain connects TRBV7-6 to TRBJ2-1; 10 bases match TRBD2. V trimming: 4 bases; J trimming: 4 bases; junction bases outside the gene matches: 7. In germline, CDR1 is SGHVS, CDR2 FNYEAQ. The length of the CDR3 is 16 residues. DNA for the CDR3: TGTGCCAGCAGCTCCATTCTAGCGGGGGTTTACAATGAGCAGTTCTTC. This encodes CASSSILAGVYNEQFF. The variable domain in full, with the rest retrieved from reference TRBV7-6 and TRBJ2-1, is GAGVSQSPRYKVTKRGQDVALRCDPISGHVSLYWYRQALGQGPEFLTYFNYEAQQDKSGLPNDRFSAERPEGSISTLTIQRTEQRDSAMYRCASSSILAGVYNEQFFGPGTRLTVL.

The V call is TRBV5-1, the J call TRBJ2-1; tentative D call: TRBD1 (6 bases). Per germline, CDR1 SGHRS and CDR2 YFSETQ. CDR3 length: 15 residues. V was shortened by 5 bases and J by 9 bases, with 21 bases between the two germline ends. In DNA form, the CDR3 reads TGCGCCAGCAGGGGGGCACCGGAGCCCGCGGGTGAGCAGTTCTTC. It translates to CASRGAPEPAGEQFF.

This clonotype came up a few times. The chain uses TRBV12-3 or TRBV12-4 and TRBJ2-5; D remains ambiguous. Deletions cut 2 bases from V and 2 bases from J, with 6 bases between. The CDR3 has 13 amino acids. The DNA of the CDR3 is TGTGCCAGCAGTTTATCAGAACAAGAGACCCAGTACTTC. This sequence encodes CASSLSEQETQYF.